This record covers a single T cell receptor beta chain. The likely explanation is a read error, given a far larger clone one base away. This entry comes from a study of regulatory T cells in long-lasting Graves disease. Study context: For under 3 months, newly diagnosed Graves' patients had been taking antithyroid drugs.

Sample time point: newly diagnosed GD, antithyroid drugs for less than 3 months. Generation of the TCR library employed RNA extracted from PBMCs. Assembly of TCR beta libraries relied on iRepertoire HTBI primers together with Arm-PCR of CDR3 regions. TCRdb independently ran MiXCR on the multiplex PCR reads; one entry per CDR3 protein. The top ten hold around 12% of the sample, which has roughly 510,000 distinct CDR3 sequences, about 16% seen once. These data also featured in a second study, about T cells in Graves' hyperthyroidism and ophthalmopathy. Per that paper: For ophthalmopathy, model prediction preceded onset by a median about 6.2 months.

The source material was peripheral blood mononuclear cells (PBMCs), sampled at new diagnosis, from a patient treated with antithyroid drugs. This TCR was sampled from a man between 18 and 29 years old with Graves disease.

The CDR3 DNA is TGTGCCAGCAGTGAGACTAGCGGCCGTCGAGATAAGCAGTATTTT. Protein product: CASSETSGRRDKQYF. The chain joins TRBV12-3 or TRBV12-4 to TRBJ2-1, with 9 bases matching TRBD2. The DNA end is a closer match to TRBJ2-3, so the J assignment may be wrong. The CDR3 runs 15 residues.